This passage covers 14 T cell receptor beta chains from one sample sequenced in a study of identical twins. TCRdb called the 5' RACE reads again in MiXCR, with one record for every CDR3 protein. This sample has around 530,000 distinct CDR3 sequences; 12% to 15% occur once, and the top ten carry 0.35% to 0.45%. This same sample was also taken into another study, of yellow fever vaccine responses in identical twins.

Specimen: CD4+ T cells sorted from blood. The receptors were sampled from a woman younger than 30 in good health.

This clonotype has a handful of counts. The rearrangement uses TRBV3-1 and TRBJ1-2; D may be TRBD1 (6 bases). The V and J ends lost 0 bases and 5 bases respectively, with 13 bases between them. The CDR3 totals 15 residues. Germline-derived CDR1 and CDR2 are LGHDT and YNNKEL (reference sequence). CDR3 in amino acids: CASSQEGQKPYGYTF. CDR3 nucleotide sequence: TGTGCCAGCAGCCAAGAAGGACAGAAACCGTATGGCTACACCTTC. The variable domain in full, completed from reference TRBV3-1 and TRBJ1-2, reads DTAVSQTPKYLVTQMGNDKSIKCEQNLGHDTMYWYKQDSKKFLKIMFSYNNKELIINETVPNRFSPKSPDKAHLNLHINSLELGDSAVYFCASSQEGQKPYGYTFGSGTRLTVV.

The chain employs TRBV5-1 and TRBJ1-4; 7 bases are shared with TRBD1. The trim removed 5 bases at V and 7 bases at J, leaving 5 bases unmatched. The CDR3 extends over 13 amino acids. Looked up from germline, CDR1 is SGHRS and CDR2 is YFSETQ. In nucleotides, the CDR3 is TGCGCCAGCAGGCGGGACAGCGGTGAAAAACTGTTTTTT. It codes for CASRRDSGEKLFF. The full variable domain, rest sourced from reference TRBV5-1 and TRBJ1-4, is KAGVTQTPRYLIKTRGQQVTLSCSPISGHRSVSWYQQTPGQGLQFLFEYFSETQRNKGNFPGRFSGRQFSNSRSEMNVSTLELGDSALYLCASRRDSGEKLFFGSGTQLSVL.

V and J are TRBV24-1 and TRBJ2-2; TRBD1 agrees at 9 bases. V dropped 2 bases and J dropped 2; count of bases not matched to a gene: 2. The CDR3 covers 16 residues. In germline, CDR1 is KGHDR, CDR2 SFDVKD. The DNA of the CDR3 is TGTGCCACCAGTGATTGGGACAGGGATAACACCGGGGAGCTGTTTTTT. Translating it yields CATSDWDRDNTGELFF.

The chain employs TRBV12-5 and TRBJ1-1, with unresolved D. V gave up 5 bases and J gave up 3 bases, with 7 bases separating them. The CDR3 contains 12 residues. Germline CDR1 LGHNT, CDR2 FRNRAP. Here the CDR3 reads CASGTPDTEAFF. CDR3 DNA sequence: TGTGCTAGTGGTACCCCGGACACTGAAGCTTTCTTT.

This CDR3 reads CASSHQGGAQSGELFF. In nucleotides, the CDR3 is TGTGCCAGCAGCCATCAAGGGGGGGCGCAGAGCGGGGAGCTGTTTTTT. The V and J genes are TRBV2 and TRBJ2-2, with D maybe TRBD2 (7 bases). From germline, CDR1 is SNHLY and CDR2 FYNNEI. The CDR3 is made up of 16 amino acids. The ends were cut back, 6 bases at V and 7 bases at J, with 21 bases in the middle.

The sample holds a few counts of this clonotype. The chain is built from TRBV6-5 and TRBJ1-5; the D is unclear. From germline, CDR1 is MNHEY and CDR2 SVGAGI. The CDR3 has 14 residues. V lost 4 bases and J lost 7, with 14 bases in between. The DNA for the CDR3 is TGTGCCAGCAGTTCCCGATCTACAACCCAGCCCCAGCATTTT. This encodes CASSSRSTTQPQHF.

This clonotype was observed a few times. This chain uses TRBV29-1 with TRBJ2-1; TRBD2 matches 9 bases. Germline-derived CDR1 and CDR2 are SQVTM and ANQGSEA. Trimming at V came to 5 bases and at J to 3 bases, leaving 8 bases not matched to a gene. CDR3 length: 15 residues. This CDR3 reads CSVMTSGLIYNEQFF. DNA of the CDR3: TGCAGCGTTATGACTAGCGGTTTAATCTACAATGAGCAGTTCTTC.

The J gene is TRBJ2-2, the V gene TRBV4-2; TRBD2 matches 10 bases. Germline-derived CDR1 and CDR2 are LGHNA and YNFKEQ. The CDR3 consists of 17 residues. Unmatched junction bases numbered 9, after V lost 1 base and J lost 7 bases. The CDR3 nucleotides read TGTGCCAGCAGCCAAGGCTTCGCAGCGGGAGGGGGCGGGGAGCTGTTTTTT. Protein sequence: CASSQGFAAGGGGELFF.

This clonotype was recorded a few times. CDR3: CASRTGGVDGYTF. As DNA, the CDR3 is TGCGCCAGCAGGACAGGGGGCGTAGATGGCTACACCTTC. The chain is built from TRBV5-1 and TRBJ1-2, with TRBD1 identical over 10 bases. There are 13 residues in the CDR3. The V gene end was trimmed by 5 bases and the J gene end by 6 bases; junction bases not matched to a gene: 4. The V gene's germline CDR1 is SGHRS and CDR2 YFSETQ.

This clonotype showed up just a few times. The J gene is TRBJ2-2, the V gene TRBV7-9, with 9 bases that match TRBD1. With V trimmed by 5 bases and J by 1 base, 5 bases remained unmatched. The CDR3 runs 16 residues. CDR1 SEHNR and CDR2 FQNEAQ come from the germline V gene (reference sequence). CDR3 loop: CASSPLGQGNTGELFF. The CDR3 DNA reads TGTGCCAGCAGCCCACTGGGACAGGGGAACACCGGGGAGCTGTTTTTT.

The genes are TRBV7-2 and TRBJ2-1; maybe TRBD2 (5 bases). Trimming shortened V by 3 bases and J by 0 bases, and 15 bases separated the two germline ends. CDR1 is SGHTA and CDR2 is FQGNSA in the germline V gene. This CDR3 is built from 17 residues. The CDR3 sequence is CASSFHSSRSSYNEQFF. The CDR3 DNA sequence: TGTGCCAGCAGCTTTCATTCTAGCCGTAGCTCCTACAATGAGCAGTTCTTC. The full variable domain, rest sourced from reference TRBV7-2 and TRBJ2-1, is GAGVSQSPSNKVTEKGKDVELRCDPISGHTALYWYRQSLGQGLEFLIYFQGNSAPDKSGLPSDRFSAERTGGSVSTLTIQRTQQEDSAVYLCASSFHSSRSSYNEQFFGPGTRLTVL.

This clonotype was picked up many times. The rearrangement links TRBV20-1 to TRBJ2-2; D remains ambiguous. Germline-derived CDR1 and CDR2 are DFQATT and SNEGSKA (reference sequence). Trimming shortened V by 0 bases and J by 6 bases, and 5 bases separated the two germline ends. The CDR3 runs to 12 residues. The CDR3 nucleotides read TGCAGTGCTAGAGACGGCCCCGGGGAGCTGTTTTTT. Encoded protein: CSARDGPGELFF.

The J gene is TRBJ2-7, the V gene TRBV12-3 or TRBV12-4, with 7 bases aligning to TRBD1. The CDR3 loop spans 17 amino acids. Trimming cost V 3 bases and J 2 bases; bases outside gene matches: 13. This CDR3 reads CASSFYGQAGFAYEQYF. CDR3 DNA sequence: TGTGCCAGCAGTTTTTACGGACAGGCGGGTTTTGCCTACGAGCAGTACTTC.

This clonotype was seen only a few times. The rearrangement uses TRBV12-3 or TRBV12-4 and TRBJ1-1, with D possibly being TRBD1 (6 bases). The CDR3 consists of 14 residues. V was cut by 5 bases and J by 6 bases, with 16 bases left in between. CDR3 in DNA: TGTGCCAGCAGTCCCGGGACAAGGATCGCTGAAGCTTTCTTT. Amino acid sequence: CASSPGTRIAEAFF.